The 14 T cell receptor beta chains below come from one sample, sequenced in a study of CD8 T cells in Susac syndrome (dated by TCRdb to between 2018 and 2020). Libraries were constructed by the immunoSEQ multiplex PCR assay. RNA was extracted using the RNeasy kit, and about 0.5 to 1 ug of the RNA was reverse transcribed with random hexamers. TCRdb passed the public sequencing reads through fastp at Q25 and MiXCR, retaining productive beta sequences. Merged by CDR3 protein, the rows form single entries marked with the most common genes and DNA. Within this sample are 25,000 to 35,000 distinct CDR3 sequences, with around 94% of them counted one time only. The top ten clones comprise about 0.27% of the sample. Sequenced material: CD8+ T cells from PBMCs. All receptors come from a human donor in good health.

The chain couples TRBV9 to TRBJ1-1; D is uncertain. The CDR3 is 14 amino acids. V was pared by 4 bases and J by 9 bases, with 19 bases between. Germline-derived CDR1 and CDR2 are SGDLS and YYNGEE. CDR3 in DNA: TGTGCCAGCAGCCCTCAGGACCTCTTGCTGCAAGCTTTCTTT. This encodes CASSPQDLLLQAFF. Together with reference TRBV9 and TRBJ1-1, the CDR3 gives the full variable domain: DSGVTQTPKHLITATGQRVTLRCSPRSGDLSVYWYQQSLDQGLQFLIQYYNGEERAKGNILERFSAQQFPDLHSELNLSSLELGDSALYFCASSPQDLLLQAFFGQGTRLTVV.

J is TRBJ2-2 and V is TRBV10-3, with D perhaps being TRBD1 or TRBD2 (6 bases each). Per the germline V gene, CDR1 is ENHRY and CDR2 is SYGVKD. CDR3 size: 15 residues. Trimming removed 6 bases at V and 6 bases at J, with 17 bases between. The CDR3 DNA sequence: TGTGCCATCAGAGCACAGGGCCGGAGGGCCGGGGAGCTGTTTTTT. Its protein product is CAIRAQGRRAGELFF.

The chain uses TRBV9 and TRBJ2-1, with D uncertain. Looked up from germline, CDR1 is SGDLS and CDR2 is YYNGEE. The CDR3 totals 10 residues. The ends were cut back, 3 bases at V and 7 bases at J, with 2 bases in the middle. CDR3 in amino acids: CASSGNEQFF. Written as DNA, the CDR3 is TGTGCCAGCAGCGGGAATGAGCAGTTCTTC.

The V call is TRBV9, the J call TRBJ2-1; a possible D gene is TRBD2 (5 bases). CDR3 size: 11 residues. Trimming took 4 bases from V and 10 from J, leaving 9 bases between them. Germline-derived CDR1 and CDR2 are SGDLS and YYNGEE. CDR3 sequence: CASSIREEQFF. In DNA, the CDR3 is TGTGCCAGCAGCATCCGGGAAGAGCAGTTCTTC.

The V call is TRBV4-1, the J call TRBJ2-6; D uncertain. The CDR3 consists of 16 residues. Trimming shortened V by 0 bases and J by 2 bases, and 8 bases separated the two germline ends. Germline-derived CDR1 and CDR2 are MGHRA and YSYEKL. The CDR3 sequence: CASSQDAGAGANVLTF. The DNA of the CDR3 is TGCGCCAGCAGCCAAGATGCCGGCGCTGGGGCCAACGTCCTGACTTTC.

The J gene is TRBJ2-3, the V gene TRBV24-1; 8 bases fit TRBD2. Germline CDR1 reads KGHDR; CDR2 reads SFDVKD. The CDR3 contains 16 residues. The J segment lost 5 bases and the V segment lost 12 bases, leaving 18 bases of the junction unmatched. CDR3 region: CASLTAERGFGDTQYF. CDR3 coding DNA: TGTGCCTCACTCACGGCTGAGCGGGGGTTTGGAGATACGCAGTATTTT.

The chain couples TRBV20-1 to TRBJ2-7; 9 nucleotides match TRBD2. CDR1 and CDR2 (germline): DFQATT, SNEGSKA (reference sequence). V trimming: 0 bases; J trimming: 6 bases; junction bases outside the gene matches: 6. The CDR3 is 14 amino acids. The CDR3 region has the DNA TGCAGTGCTAGAGATCTCGCGGGGGGGCGCGAGCAGTACTTC. It translates to CSARDLAGGREQYF.

The chain carries TRBV6-6 and TRBJ2-2, with no clear D. Between the trimmed V and J ends, which lost 6 bases and 7 bases, there was a span of 15 bases. CDR3 length equals 14 residues. Germline V gene sequence: CDR1 MNHNY, CDR2 SVGAGI (reference sequence). As DNA, the CDR3 is TGTGCCAGCAGCCAAGACGGAACCCTCGGGGAGCTGTTTTTT. Amino acids: CASSQDGTLGELFF.

The chain recombines TRBV6-4 with TRBJ1-5; unclear D gene. Germline CDR1 and CDR2: MRHNA and SNTAGT. The germline V and J ends were trimmed by 3 bases and 4 bases, with 7 bases remaining between them. The CDR3 totals 13 residues. Here the CDR3 DNA reads TGTGCCAGCAGTGAAACCAGTAATCAGCCCCAGCATTTT. Residues: CASSETSNQPQHF.

This chain joins TRBV6-5 and TRBJ1-1, with TRBD1 identical over 7 bases. The germline V gene has CDR1 MNHEY and CDR2 SVGAGI. V dropped 0 bases and J dropped 8; count of bases not matched to a gene: 0. The CDR3 consists of 12 residues. CDR3 sequence reads: CASSYSTGEAFF. The CDR3 DNA sequence: TGTGCCAGCAGTTACTCGACAGGGGAAGCTTTCTTT.

The genes are TRBV12-3 or TRBV12-4 and TRBJ1-1, with 7 bases that match TRBD1. The CDR3 sequence is 14 residues long. Trimming removed 7 bases from V and 0 bases from J; junction bases left unmatched: 5. For the CDR3, the DNA is TGTGCCAGCACCTTGGGGACAGTGAACACTGAAGCTTTCTTT. It translates to CASTLGTVNTEAFF.

This chain links TRBV7-6 with TRBJ2-1, with 9 positions matching TRBD1. CDR3 length: 16 residues. Germline CDR1 reads SGHVS; CDR2 reads FNYEAQ. V shed 4 bases, J shed 7 bases, and the junction held 11 bases outside the gene matches. DNA for the CDR3: TGTGCCAGCAGCTCAACCGGGACAGGGCCAGGTAATGAGCAGTTCTTC. Translating it yields CASSSTGTGPGNEQFF. The full variable domain, with the rest looked up from reference TRBV7-6 and TRBJ2-1, is GAGVSQSPRYKVTKRGQDVALRCDPISGHVSLYWYRQALGQGPEFLTYFNYEAQQDKSGLPNDRFSAERPEGSISTLTIQRTEQRDSAMYRCASSSTGTGPGNEQFFGPGTRLTVL.

The chain uses TRBV20-1 and TRBJ1-1; 8 bases are shared with TRBD1. The germline gives CDR1 DFQATT, CDR2 SNEGSKA (reference sequence). J lost 1 base, V lost 3 bases, and 4 bases had no gene match. CDR3 length: 14 amino acids. As DNA, the CDR3 is TGCAGTGCTAGGTCCGACAGGGGGAACACTGAAGCTTTCTTT. Its translation is CSARSDRGNTEAFF.

The sample holds one count of this clonotype. V is TRBV20-1 and J is TRBJ2-7; 10 nucleotides match TRBD2. Germline loops: CDR1 DFQATT, CDR2 SNEGSKA (reference sequence). The CDR3 has 15 amino acids. The junction had 8 bases not matched to a gene; V was cut back by 6 bases and J by 0 bases. The CDR3 DNA reads TGCAGTGCCAGAAAACTAGCGGGGAGCTCCTACGAGCAGTACTTC. Translated: CSARKLAGSSYEQYF.